The TCR beta chain under discussion was sequenced for a study of a mutant IDH1 vaccine in newly diagnosed glioma. Study outcomes and limitations: Pseudoprogression seemed unrelated to changes in top peripheral T cell clonotypes.

The time point: baseline, week 1 (first vaccination visit). As to treatment: pre-vaccination baseline after standard-of-care therapy. Donor diagnoses consisted of new WHO grade 3 or 4 IDH1-mutant, ATRX-lost astrocytomas. The method was immunoSEQ multiplex PCR; TCRdb's version includes in-frame clones alone and lacks a portion of them. Counted here are about 92,000 clones, 83% occurring once; the ten biggest clones make up approximately 7.4%. The V gene's germline CDR1 is SGHTA and CDR2 FQGNSA. Trimming shortened V by 5 bases and J by 5 bases, and 15 bases separated the two germline ends. CDR3 length equals 14 residues. Worth noting for this clone: Its antigen remains unknown.

The TCR originated in a woman between 45 and 65 years old with glioma. V and J are TRBV7-2 and TRBJ1-2, with a possible D match to TRBD1 (5 bases). The sample consisted of PBMCs, taken from a glioma patient treated with radiotherapy, temozolomide or both. CDR3 coding DNA: TGTGCCAGCAGCCCCGGGACCGGCAAATATGGCTACACCTTC. Protein: CASSPGTGKYGYTF.